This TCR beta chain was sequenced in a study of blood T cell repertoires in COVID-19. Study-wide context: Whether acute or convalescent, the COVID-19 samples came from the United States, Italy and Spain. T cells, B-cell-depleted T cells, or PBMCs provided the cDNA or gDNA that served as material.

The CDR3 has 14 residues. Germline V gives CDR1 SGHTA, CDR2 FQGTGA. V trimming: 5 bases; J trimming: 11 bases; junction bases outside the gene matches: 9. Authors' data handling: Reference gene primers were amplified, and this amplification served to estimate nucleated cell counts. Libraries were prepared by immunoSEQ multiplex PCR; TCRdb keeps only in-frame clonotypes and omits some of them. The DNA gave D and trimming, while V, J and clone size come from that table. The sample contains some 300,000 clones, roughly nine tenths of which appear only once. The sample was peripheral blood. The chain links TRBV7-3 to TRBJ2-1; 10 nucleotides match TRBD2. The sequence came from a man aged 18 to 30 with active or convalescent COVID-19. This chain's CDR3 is CASSPASGSFQQFF. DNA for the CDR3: TGTGCCAGCAGCCCCGCTAGCGGGAGTTTTCAGCAGTTCTTC.